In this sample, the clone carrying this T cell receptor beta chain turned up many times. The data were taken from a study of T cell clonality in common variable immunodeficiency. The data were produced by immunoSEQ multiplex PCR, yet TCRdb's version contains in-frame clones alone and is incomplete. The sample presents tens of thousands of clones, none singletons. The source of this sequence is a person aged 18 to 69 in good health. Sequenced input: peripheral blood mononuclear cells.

CDR3 in amino acids: CAWSVPWGPYNEQFF. CDR3 DNA, as far as it was read: TGTGCCTGGAGTGTCCCTTGGGGGCCTTACAATGAG. The chain combines TRBV30 with TRBJ2-1; D is perhaps TRBD1 (6 bases). The observed sequence ends 3 residues before the CDR3 terminus, with the missing tail filled in from the germline J gene. Deletions cut 0 bases from V and 4 bases from J, with 13 bases between. Per germline, CDR1 GTSNPN and CDR2 SVGIG (reference sequence). The length of the CDR3 is 15 residues.